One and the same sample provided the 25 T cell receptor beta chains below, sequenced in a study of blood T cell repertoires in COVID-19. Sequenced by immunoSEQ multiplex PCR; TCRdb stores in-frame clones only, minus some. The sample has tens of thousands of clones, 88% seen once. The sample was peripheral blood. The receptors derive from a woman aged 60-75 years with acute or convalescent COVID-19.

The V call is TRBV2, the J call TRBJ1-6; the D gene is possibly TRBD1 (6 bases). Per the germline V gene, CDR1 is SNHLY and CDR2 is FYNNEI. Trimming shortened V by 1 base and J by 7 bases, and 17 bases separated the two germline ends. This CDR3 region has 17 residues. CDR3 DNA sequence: TGTGCCAGCAGTGAAGGGTCGAACAGGGCGCGGAATTCACCCCTCCACTTT. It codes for CASSEGSNRARNSPLHF.

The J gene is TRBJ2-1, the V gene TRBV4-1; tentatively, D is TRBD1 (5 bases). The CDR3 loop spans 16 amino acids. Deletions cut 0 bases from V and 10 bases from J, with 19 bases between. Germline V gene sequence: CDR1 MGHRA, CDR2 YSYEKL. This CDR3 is CASSQDEAGSLREQFF. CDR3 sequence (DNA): TGCGCCAGCAGCCAAGATGAGGCAGGGTCTTTACGCGAGCAGTTCTTC.

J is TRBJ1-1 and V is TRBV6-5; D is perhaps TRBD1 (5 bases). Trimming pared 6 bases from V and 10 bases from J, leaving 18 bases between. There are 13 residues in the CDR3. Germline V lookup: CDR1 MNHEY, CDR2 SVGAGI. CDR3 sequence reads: CASSWATQGGAFF. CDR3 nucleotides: TGTGCCAGCAGCTGGGCCACCCAGGGTGGAGCTTTCTTT.

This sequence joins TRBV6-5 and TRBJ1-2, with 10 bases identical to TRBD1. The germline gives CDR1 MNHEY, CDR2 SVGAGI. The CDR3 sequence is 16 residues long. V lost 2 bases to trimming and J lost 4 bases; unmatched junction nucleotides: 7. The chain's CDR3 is CASSYREDRGIYGYTF. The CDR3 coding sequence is TGTGCCAGCAGTTACCGTGAGGACAGGGGGATCTATGGCTACACCTTC.

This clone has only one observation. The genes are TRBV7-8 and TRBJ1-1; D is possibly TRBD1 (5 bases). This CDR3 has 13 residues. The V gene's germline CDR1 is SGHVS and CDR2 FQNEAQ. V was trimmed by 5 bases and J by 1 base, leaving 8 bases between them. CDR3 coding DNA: TGTGCCAGCAGCCAGGGTAGGAACACTGAAGCTTTCTTT. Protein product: CASSQGRNTEAFF.

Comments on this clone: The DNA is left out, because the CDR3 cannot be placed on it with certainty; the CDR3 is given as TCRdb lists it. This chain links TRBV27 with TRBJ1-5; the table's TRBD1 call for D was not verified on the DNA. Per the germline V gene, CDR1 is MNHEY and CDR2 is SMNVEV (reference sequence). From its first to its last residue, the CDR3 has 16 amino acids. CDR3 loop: CASSFGQGSVISRIHF.

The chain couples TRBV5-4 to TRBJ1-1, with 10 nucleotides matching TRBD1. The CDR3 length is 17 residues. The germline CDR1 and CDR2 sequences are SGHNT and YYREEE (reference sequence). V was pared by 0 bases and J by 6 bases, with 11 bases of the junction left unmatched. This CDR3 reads CASSLARSTGGVAEAFF. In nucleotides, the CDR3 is TGTGCCAGCAGCTTGGCAAGATCGACAGGGGGCGTTGCTGAAGCTTTCTTT.

For the CDR3, the DNA is TGCGCCAGCAGCCAAAGGGGGCAGACTGATACGCAGTATTTT. Its protein is CASSQRGQTDTQYF. V usage is TRBV4-1 and J usage is TRBJ2-3; 7 bases fit TRBD1. Germline V gene data show CDR1 as MGHRA and CDR2 as YSYEKL. This CDR3 has 14 amino acids. V lost 2 bases to trimming and J lost 6 bases; unmatched junction nucleotides: 5.

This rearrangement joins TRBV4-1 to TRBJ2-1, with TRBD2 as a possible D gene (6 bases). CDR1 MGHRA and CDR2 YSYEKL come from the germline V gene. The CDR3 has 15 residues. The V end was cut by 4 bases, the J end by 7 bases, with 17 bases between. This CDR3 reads CASSPPRVEGNEQFF. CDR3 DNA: TGCGCCAGCAGCCCGCCGCGGGTGGAGGGGAATGAGCAGTTCTTC.

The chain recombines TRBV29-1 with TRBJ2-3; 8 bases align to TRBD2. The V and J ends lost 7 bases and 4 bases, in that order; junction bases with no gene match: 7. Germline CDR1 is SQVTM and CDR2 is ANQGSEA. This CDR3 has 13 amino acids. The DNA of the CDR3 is TGCAGCGCCCGGACTAGCTCGGCAGATACGCAGTATTTT. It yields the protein CSARTSSADTQYF.

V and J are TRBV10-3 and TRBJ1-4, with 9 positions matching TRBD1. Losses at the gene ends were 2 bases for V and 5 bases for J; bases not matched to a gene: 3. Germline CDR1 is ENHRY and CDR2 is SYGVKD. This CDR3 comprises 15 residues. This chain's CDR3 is CAISEGTGRNEKLFF. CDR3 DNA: TGTGCCATCAGTGAGGGGACAGGGAGGAATGAAAAACTGTTTTTT.

DNA for the CDR3: TGTGCCAGCAGCCAAGACAGGTTGCCTGGAAACACCATATATTTT. This sequence encodes CASSQDRLPGNTIYF. The chain combines TRBV4-2 with TRBJ1-3; no reliable D call. This CDR3 region has 15 residues. V lost 0 bases and J lost 2, with 8 bases in between. Per the germline V gene, CDR1 is LGHNA and CDR2 is YNFKEQ.

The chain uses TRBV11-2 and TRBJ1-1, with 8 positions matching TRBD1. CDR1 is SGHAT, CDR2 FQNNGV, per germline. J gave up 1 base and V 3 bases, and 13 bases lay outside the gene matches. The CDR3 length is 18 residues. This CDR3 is CASSFYLGKGQGNTEAFF. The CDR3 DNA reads TGTGCCAGCAGCTTTTATTTGGGTAAAGGACAGGGGAACACTGAAGCTTTCTTT.

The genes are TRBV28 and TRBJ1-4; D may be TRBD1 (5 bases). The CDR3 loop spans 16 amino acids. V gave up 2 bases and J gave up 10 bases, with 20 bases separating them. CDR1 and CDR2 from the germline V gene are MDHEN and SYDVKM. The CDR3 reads CASSLLPRSGGGKLFF. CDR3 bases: TGTGCCAGCAGTTTACTCCCCAGGAGCGGGGGGGGAAAACTGTTTTTT.

The CDR3 DNA follows: TGTGCCAGCTCACCACCGGGGACAGGGGATGAAAAACTGTTTTTT. It yields the protein CASSPPGTGDEKLFF. The chain joins TRBV18 to TRBJ1-4; 10 bases align to TRBD1. Germline assignment: CDR1 KGHSH and CDR2 LQKENI. The CDR3 has 15 amino acids. Unmatched junction bases numbered 1, after V lost 0 bases and J lost 6 bases. Using reference TRBV18 and TRBJ1-4 for the parts outside the CDR3, the full variable domain is NAGVMQNPRHLVRRRGQEARLRCSPMKGHSHVYWYRQLPEEGLKFMVYLQKENIIDESGMPKERFSAEFPKEGPSILRIQQVVRGDSAAYFCASSPPGTGDEKLFFGSGTQLSVL.

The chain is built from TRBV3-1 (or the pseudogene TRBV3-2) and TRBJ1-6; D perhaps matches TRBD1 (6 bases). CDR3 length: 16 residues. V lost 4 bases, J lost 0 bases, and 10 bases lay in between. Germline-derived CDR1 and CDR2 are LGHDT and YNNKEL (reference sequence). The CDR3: CASSPTGSSYNSPLHF. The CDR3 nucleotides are TGTGCCAGCAGCCCTACAGGGAGCTCCTATAATTCACCCCTCCACTTT.

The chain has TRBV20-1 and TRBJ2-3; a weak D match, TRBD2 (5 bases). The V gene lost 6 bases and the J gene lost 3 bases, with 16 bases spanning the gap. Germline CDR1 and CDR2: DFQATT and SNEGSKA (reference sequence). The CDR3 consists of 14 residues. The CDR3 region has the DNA TGCAGTGCCAGTTCCACCGGGAAGACAGATACGCAGTATTTT. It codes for CSASSTGKTDTQYF.

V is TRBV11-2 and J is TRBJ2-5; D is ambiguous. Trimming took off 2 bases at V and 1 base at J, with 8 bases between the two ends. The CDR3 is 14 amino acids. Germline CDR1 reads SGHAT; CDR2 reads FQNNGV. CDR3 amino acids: CASSLNAGQETQYF. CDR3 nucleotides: TGTGCCAGCAGCTTAAATGCAGGCCAAGAGACCCAGTACTTC. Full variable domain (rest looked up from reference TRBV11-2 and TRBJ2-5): EAGVAQSPRYKIIEKRQSVAFWCNPISGHATLYWYQQILGQGPKLLIQFQNNGVVDDSQLPKDRFSAERLKGVDSTLKIQPAKLEDSAVYLCASSLNAGQETQYFGPGTRLLVL.

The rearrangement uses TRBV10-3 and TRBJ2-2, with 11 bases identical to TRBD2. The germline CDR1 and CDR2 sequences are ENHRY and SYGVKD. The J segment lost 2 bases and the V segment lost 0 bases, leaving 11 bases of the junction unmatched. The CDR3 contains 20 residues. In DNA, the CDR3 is TGTGCCATCAGTGAGTCCTTGGGTAGCGGGAGGGCTGTCAACACCGGGGAGCTGTTTTTT. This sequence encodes CAISESLGSGRAVNTGELFF.

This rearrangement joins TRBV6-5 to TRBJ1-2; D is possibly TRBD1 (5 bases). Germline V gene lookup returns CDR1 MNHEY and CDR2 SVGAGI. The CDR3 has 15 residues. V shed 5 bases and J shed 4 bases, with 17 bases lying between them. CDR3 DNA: TGTGCCAGCAGTCCCACTTCCGGGACTCCCTATGGCTACACCTTC. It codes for CASSPTSGTPYGYTF.

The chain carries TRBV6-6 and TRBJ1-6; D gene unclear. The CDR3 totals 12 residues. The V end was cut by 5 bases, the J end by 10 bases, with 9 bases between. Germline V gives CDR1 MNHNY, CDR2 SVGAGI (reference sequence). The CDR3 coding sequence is TGTGCCAGCAGTGGAGGGAAATCACCCCTCCACTTT. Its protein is CASSGGKSPLHF.

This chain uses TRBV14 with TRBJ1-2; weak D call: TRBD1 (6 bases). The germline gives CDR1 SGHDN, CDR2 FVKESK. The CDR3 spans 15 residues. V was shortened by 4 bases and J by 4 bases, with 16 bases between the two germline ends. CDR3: CASSPRQAVGYGYTF. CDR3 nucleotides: TGTGCCAGCAGCCCCCGACAGGCAGTCGGCTATGGCTACACCTTC.

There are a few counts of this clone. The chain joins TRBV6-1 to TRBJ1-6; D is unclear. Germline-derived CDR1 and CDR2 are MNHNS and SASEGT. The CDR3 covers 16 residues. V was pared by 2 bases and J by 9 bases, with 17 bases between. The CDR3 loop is CASSESRPVSGSPLHF. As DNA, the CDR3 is TGTGCCAGCAGTGAATCCAGACCAGTCTCGGGTTCACCCCTCCACTTT.

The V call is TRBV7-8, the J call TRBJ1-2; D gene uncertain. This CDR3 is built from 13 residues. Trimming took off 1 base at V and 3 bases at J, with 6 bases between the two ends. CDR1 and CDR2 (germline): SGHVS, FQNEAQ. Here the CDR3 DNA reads TGTGCCAGCAGCTTAGGCGGGGACTATGGCTACACCTTC. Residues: CASSLGGDYGYTF.

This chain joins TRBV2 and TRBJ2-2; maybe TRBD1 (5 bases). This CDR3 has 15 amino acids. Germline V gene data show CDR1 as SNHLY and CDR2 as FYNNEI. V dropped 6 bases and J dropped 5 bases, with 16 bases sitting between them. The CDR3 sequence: CASSPSRAGTGELFF. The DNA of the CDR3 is TGTGCCAGCAGCCCCAGTAGGGCAGGGACCGGGGAGCTGTTTTTT.